Listed below are T cell receptor beta chains from one sample, sequenced in a study of CD8+ T cells in alopecia areata. Only in-frame clones appear in the TCRdb table, and some are missing; sequencing was by immunoSEQ multiplex PCR. Of over 150,000 clones in the sample, approximately 55% were seen once. The sequencing used CD8+ T cells sorted from blood, collected at week 24, from a patient treated with tofacitinib. These receptors all come from a human donor with alopecia areata. The CDR3 runs from the conserved cysteine through the conserved F or W. A D gene is named only where the DNA matches it firmly. Some rows have no size entry. The others give once, few or many, or a class for an expanded clone.

CASSQDRQNTGELFF,TGCGCCAGCAGCCAAGATCGGCAAAACACCGGGGAGCTGTTTTTT,TRBJ2-2,NA,TRBV5-1,few,15
CSVVMTEKLFF,TGCAGCGTTGTAATGACAGAGAAACTGTTTTTT,TRBJ1-4,NA,TRBV29-1,few,11
CASSYGSEQYF,TGTGCCAGCAGCTATGGCTCCGAGCAGTACTTC,TRBJ2-7,NA,TRBV7-9,few,11
CASSMGQGAYEQYF,TGTGCCAGCAGCATGGGACAGGGGGCCTACGAGCAGTACTTC,TRBJ2-7,TRBD1,TRBV7-9,few,14
CASSPGDGANYGYTF,TGTGCCAGCAGCCCCGGGGACGGGGCGAACTATGGCTACACCTTC,TRBJ1-2,NA,TRBV7-6,NA,15
CASSEREDQPQHF,TGTGCCAGCAGTGAGAGGGAAGATCAGCCCCAGCATTTT,TRBJ1-5,NA,TRBV6-1,NA,13
CASSLTGNIPDTQYF,TGTGCCAGCAGCCTGACAGGGAACATCCCAGATACGCAGTATTTT,TRBJ2-3,TRBD1,TRBV9,NA,15
CASSQGGQAYGYTF,TGTGCCAGCAGCCAAGGGGGACAGGCATATGGCTACACCTTC,TRBJ1-2,TRBD1,TRBV11-2,NA,14
CASSSQADYEHADTQYF,TGTGCCAGCAGCTCCCAGGCCGACTACGAGCACGCAGATACGCAGTATTTT,TRBJ2-3,NA,TRBV7-9,NA,17
CASSLGTGNTGELFF,TGCGCCAGCAGCCTCGGGACGGGGAACACCGGGGAGCTGTTTTTT,TRBJ2-2,NA,TRBV5-1,NA,15
CASTPMGTLNTGELFF,TGTGCCAGCACCCCGATGGGGACTTTGAACACCGGGGAGCTGTTTTTT,TRBJ2-2,NA,TRBV9,few,16
CASLGNSNQPQHF,TGTGCCAGCCTTGGGAATAGCAATCAGCCCCAGCATTTT,TRBJ1-5,NA,TRBV28,once,13
CASSPLLNTEAFF,TGTGCCAGCAGCCCGCTCTTGAACACTGAAGCTTTCTTT,TRBJ1-1,NA,TRBV9,few,13
CASSYRQNYGYTF,TGTGCCAGCAGTTACAGACAGAACTATGGCTACACCTTC,TRBJ1-2,NA,TRBV6-6,NA,13
CASSESGEETQYF,TGTGCCAGCAGTGAATCAGGGGAAGAGACCCAGTACTTC,TRBJ2-5,NA,TRBV25-1,NA,13
CASGPHGNGYTF,TGTGCTAGTGGTCCGCACGGGAATGGCTACACCTTC,TRBJ1-2,NA,TRBV12-5,NA,12
CASSQEDRGSTEAFF,TGCGCCAGCAGCCAAGAGGACAGGGGAAGCACTGAAGCTTTCTTT,TRBJ1-1,TRBD1,TRBV4-3,NA,15
CASSDGLAGAVVLFF,TGTGCCAGCAGTGACGGGCTAGCGGGGGCCGTAGTTCTGTTCTTC,TRBJ2-1,TRBD2,TRBV2,NA,15
CASSRTVDTEAFF,TGTGCCAGCAGTAGGACAGTCGACACTGAAGCTTTCTTT,TRBJ1-1,NA,TRBV27,few,13
CSVEGGQGASDEQFF,TGCAGCGTTGAAGGGGGGCAGGGGGCTTCTGATGAGCAGTTCTTC,TRBJ2-1,TRBD1,TRBV29-1,NA,15
CASSDLAGGRGEQFF,TGTGCCAGCAGTGATCTAGCGGGGGGTAGAGGTGAGCAGTTCTTC,TRBJ2-1,TRBD2,TRBV2,NA,15
CASSYSAGQRSYEQYF,TGTGCCAGCAGTTACTCGGCAGGCCAACGCTCCTACGAGCAGTACTTC,TRBJ2-7,NA,TRBV6-5,NA,16
CASSQDRSRDQPQHF,TGCGCCAGCAGCCAAGATAGATCCAGGGACCAGCCCCAGCATTTT,TRBJ1-5,NA,TRBV4-1,NA,15
CASSLDPGGSPLHF,TGTGCCAGCAGCTTAGATCCCGGGGGTTCACCCCTCCACTTT,TRBJ1-6,NA,TRBV11-2,NA,14
CASSQDWAVGGSGANVLTF,TGCGCCAGCAGCCAAGATTGGGCCGTGGGTGGCTCTGGGGCCAACGTCCTGACTTTC,TRBJ2-6,NA,TRBV4-3,NA,19
CASSQEASSYEQYF,TGCGCCAGCAGCCAAGAGGCCAGTTCCTACGAGCAGTACTTC,TRBJ2-7,NA,TRBV4-3,NA,14
CAWMAEAFF,TGTGCCTGGATGGCGGAAGCTTTCTTT,TRBJ1-1,NA,TRBV30,NA,9
CASSLSPRGYEQYF,TGTGCCAGCAGTTTATCCCCCCGGGGATACGAGCAGTACTTC,TRBJ2-7,NA,TRBV27,once,14
CAWNDRGLYEQYF,TGTGCCTGGAACGACAGGGGGCTCTACGAGCAGTACTTC,TRBJ2-7,TRBD1,TRBV30,few,13
CASSAGWGNYGYTF,TGTGCCAGCAGCGCGGGTTGGGGAAACTATGGCTACACCTTC,TRBJ1-2,NA,TRBV9,NA,14
CASSPTSGTSADTQYF,TGTGCCAGCAGCCCCACCTCTGGGACTAGCGCAGATACGCAGTATTTT,TRBJ2-3,TRBD2,TRBV7-2,NA,16
CAWSQWAENIQYF,TGTGCCTGGAGTCAATGGGCCGAAAACATTCAGTACTTC,TRBJ2-4,NA,TRBV30,NA,13
CASSEAGTVSSYEQYF,TGTGCCAGCAGTGAAGCGGGGACAGTGAGCTCCTACGAGCAGTACTTC,TRBJ2-7,TRBD1,TRBV2,NA,16
CASSFSTGVSEQYF,TGTGCCAGCAGCTTTTCGACAGGGGTAAGCGAGCAGTACTTC,TRBJ2-7,TRBD1,TRBV13,NA,14
CAIRQDGDQETQYF,TGTGCCATCAGGCAGGACGGAGACCAAGAGACCCAGTACTTC,TRBJ2-5,NA,TRBV10-3,NA,14